These 12 T cell receptor beta chains were all obtained from the same sample, sequenced in a study of T-cell reconstitution after alpha-beta-depleted transplantation in children. TCRbeta library construction was performed incorporating unique molecular identifiers. TCRdb used MiXCR to reprocess the PCR reads, holding one entry per CDR3 protein. Among about a million distinct CDR3 sequences, around 30% were seen once, and the ten largest hold 28%. The sequences come from PBMCs, mostly from graft donor cells, collected 360 days after TCRalphabeta/CD19-depleted stem cell transplant. Receptors originate from a boy under two years old who had a stem cell transplant for SCID, so the T cells may come from the graft donor.

V is TRBV20-1 and J is TRBJ2-7; D is perhaps TRBD1 (6 bases). V shed 1 base and J shed 1 base, with 14 bases lying between them. Germline assignment: CDR1 DFQATT and CDR2 SNEGSKA (reference sequence). The CDR3 length is 15 residues. The CDR3 region has the DNA TGCAGTGCTAGAGGTGGCCAGGGGTTGTCCTACGAGCAGTACTTC. Protein: CSARGGQGLSYEQYF.

V is TRBV27 and J is TRBJ2-1; D not resolved. Germline V gene sequence: CDR1 MNHEY, CDR2 SMNVEV (reference sequence). The CDR3 sequence is 14 residues long. The V end was cut by 3 bases, the J end by 7 bases, with 13 bases between. DNA of the CDR3: TGTGCCAGCAGTTTCCTGGGCGCCGCGAATGAGCAGTTCTTC. Amino acid sequence: CASSFLGAANEQFF.

The chain has TRBV27 and TRBJ2-3, with a weak D call TRBD1 (6 bases). The CDR3 covers 12 residues. The V gene's germline CDR1 is MNHEY and CDR2 SMNVEV (reference sequence). V lost 7 bases to trimming and J lost 8 bases, with 13 bases between them. CDR3 protein: CASTERGGTQYF. CDR3 DNA sequence: TGTGCCAGCACCGAAAGAGGGGGTACGCAGTATTTT.

This sequence joins TRBV29-1 and TRBJ2-7, with D possibly called TRBD1 or TRBD2 (6 bases each). This CDR3 has 14 residues. Germline assignment: CDR1 SQVTM and CDR2 ANQGSEA. The germline V and J ends were trimmed by 1 base and 7 bases, with 17 bases remaining between them. The CDR3 loop reads CSVEAPTEGGEQYF. CDR3 in DNA: TGCAGCGTTGAAGCTCCCACGGAGGGGGGTGAGCAGTACTTC.

This clonotype was observed a single time. The CDR3 region has the DNA TGCGCCAGCAGCTTTACCGGGACAGCCAACAATGAGCAGTTCTTC. Translating gives CASSFTGTANNEQFF. The genes are TRBV5-1 and TRBJ2-1; 7 bases align to TRBD1. The CDR3 totals 15 residues. V shed 2 bases and J 5 bases; nucleotides not matched to a gene: 7. The V gene's germline CDR1 is SGHRS and CDR2 YFSETQ.

The chain combines TRBV20-1 with TRBJ2-7; TRBD2 might be the D (7 bases). CDR3 length equals 15 residues. V shed 0 bases and J shed 4 bases, with 16 bases lying between them. Per germline, CDR1 DFQATT and CDR2 SNEGSKA (reference sequence). The CDR3 reads CSARDGGGHLYEQYF. CDR3 in DNA: TGCAGTGCTAGAGACGGCGGGGGCCACTTGTACGAGCAGTACTTC.

CDR3 sequence (DNA): TGTGCCAGCAGTTCCGGACAAAGCCTCCACAATGAGCAGTTCTTC. Translation gives CASSSGQSLHNEQFF. The chain employs TRBV28 and TRBJ2-1; D is possibly TRBD1 (5 bases). The germline CDR1 and CDR2 sequences are MDHEN and SYDVKM. V was trimmed by 4 bases and J by 5 bases, leaving 15 bases between them. The CDR3 totals 15 residues. Full variable domain (missing parts from reference TRBV28 and TRBJ2-1): DVKVTQSSRYLVKRTGEKVFLECVQDMDHENMFWYRQDPGLGLRLIYFSYDVKMKEKGDIPEGYSVSREKKERFSLILESASTNQTSMYLCASSSGQSLHNEQFFGPGTRLTVL.

This clonotype was seen a handful of times. The chain couples TRBV5-1 to TRBJ2-3; D unresolved. The CDR3 sequence is 14 residues long. The V end lost 0 bases, the J end lost 4 bases, and 9 bases lay between the germline ends. Looked up from germline, CDR1 is SGHRS and CDR2 is YFSETQ. The CDR3 loop is CASSLGVRSDTQYF. The CDR3 DNA reads as TGCGCCAGCAGCTTGGGAGTTCGGTCAGATACGCAGTATTTT.

There are a few counts of this clonotype. This chain joins TRBV10-3 and TRBJ1-1; D is ambiguous. Trimming took 6 bases from V and 3 from J, leaving 5 bases between them. Germline lookup yields CDR1 ENHRY and CDR2 SYGVKD. This CDR3 has 11 residues. Written as DNA, the CDR3 is TGTGCCATCAGAGCAGACACTGAAGCTTTCTTT. As protein: CAIRADTEAFF.

This clonotype was seen more than once but under ten times. V gene TRBV3-1 combines with J gene TRBJ2-7; no clear D. The germline V gene has CDR1 LGHDT and CDR2 YNNKEL (reference sequence). This CDR3 has 15 amino acids. V was pared by 2 bases and J by 1 base, with 12 bases between. CDR3 amino acids: CASSQYPKGSYEQYF. The CDR3 bases are TGTGCCAGCAGCCAATATCCGAAGGGATCCTACGAGCAGTACTTC.

This rearrangement joins TRBV18 to TRBJ1-1, with 7 positions matching TRBD1. The CDR3 contains 15 residues. Germline V gene data show CDR1 as KGHSH and CDR2 as LQKENI. The V segment lost 3 bases and the J segment 0 bases; nucleotides outside the gene matches: 4. The CDR3 DNA reads TGTGCCAGCTCACCCGGACAGGCGATGAACACTGAAGCTTTCTTT. Its translation is CASSPGQAMNTEAFF.

The V and J genes are TRBV6-2 or TRBV6-3 and TRBJ1-5; D uncertain. Deletions cut 5 bases from V and 6 bases from J, with 11 bases between. Germline CDR1 is MNHEY and CDR2 is SVGEGT. This CDR3 has 13 amino acids. CDR3 region: CASSDPGSQPQHF. Written as DNA, the CDR3 is TGTGCCAGCAGTGACCCCGGAAGTCAGCCCCAGCATTTT.